A selection of T cell receptor beta chains follows, all from one sample in a study of CD8 T cells in ankylosing spondylitis. MiXCR, applied by TCRdb to the 5' RACE reads, yields one record per CDR3 protein. Among about 500,000 distinct CDR3 sequences listed, over 4% were seen once. Sequencing was carried out using blood, either unsorted or a sorted T cell fraction (not recorded which). Receptors were obtained from a male donor with ankylosing spondylitis. Both conserved end residues are part of each CDR3. D genes are given only for firm matches. The size entry is marked missing in some rows and otherwise reads once, few, many or a size class.

many	TRBV6-5	TRBD2	16	TRBJ2-1	CASSSHSGSPYNEQFF	TGTGCCAGCAGTTCCCATAGCGGGAGCCCCTACAATGAGCAGTTCTTC
-	TRBV18	-	19	TRBJ2-3	CASSGTPGLRPPGTDTQYF	TGTGCCAGCTCCGGGACACCGGGACTACGACCCCCTGGCACAGATACGCAGTATTTT
many	TRBV24-1	-	13	TRBJ1-2	CATSDVTLPPLTF	TGTGCCACCAGTGATGTGACTCTCCCACCCCTCACCTTC
many	TRBV20-1	TRBD1	13	TRBJ2-1	CSARRGQFNEQFF	TGCAGTGCTAGGAGGGGACAGTTCAATGAGCAGTTCTTC
few	TRBV29-1	-	14	TRBJ2-7	CSVGIAEIRYEQYF	TGCAGCGTCGGTATAGCGGAAATACGGTACGAGCAGTACTTC
many	TRBV7-8	-	14	TRBJ2-7	CASSLLLQGDEQYF	TGTGCCAGCAGCCTACTATTACAGGGCGACGAGCAGTACTTC
many	TRBV5-1	TRBD1	13	TRBJ1-1	CASATGGLTEAFF	TGCGCCAGCGCGACAGGGGGGCTCACTGAAGCTTTCTTT
many	TRBV7-9	-	13	TRBJ2-5	CASSPRILETQYF	TGTGCCAGCAGCCCGAGGATTTTGGAGACCCAGTACTTC
many	TRBV20-1	TRBD1	13	TRBJ1-1	CSAMDRASTEAFF	TGCAGTGCTATGGACAGGGCCAGCACTGAAGCTTTCTTT
few	TRBV5-6	-	14	TRBJ1-4	CASSPGWIGEKLFF	TGTGCCAGCAGCCCCGGATGGATCGGCGAAAAACTGTTTTTT
-	TRBV24-1	-	14	TRBJ2-4	CATSGRGIQNIQYF	TGTGCCACCAGTGGGAGAGGGATCCAAAACATTCAGTACTTC
many	TRBV20-1	-	14	TRBJ2-7	CSARDPVTASEQYF	TGCAGTGCTAGAGATCCAGTCACCGCATCCGAGCAGTACTTC
many	TRBV9	-	14	TRBJ1-2	CASSVVASGYGYTF	TGTGCCAGCAGCGTAGTTGCCTCAGGGTACGGCTACACCTTC
few	TRBV10-2	-	14	TRBJ2-7	CASLAGGTPYEQYF	TGCGCCAGCCTCGCGGGCGGGACACCCTACGAGCAGTACTTC
many	TRBV4-3	-	16	TRBJ1-5	CASSQDPWTDNQPQHF	TGCGCCAGCAGCCAAGATCCCTGGACCGACAATCAGCCCCAGCATTTT
many	TRBV4-1	TRBD1	17	TRBJ1-1	CASSPQGGTGGNTEAFF	TGCGCCAGCAGCCCCCAGGGCGGGACAGGGGGGAACACTGAAGCTTTCTTT
many	TRBV6-5	-	15	TRBJ1-4	CASSYSRQGEEKLFF	TGTGCCAGCAGTTACTCGCGTCAGGGAGAGGAAAAACTGTTTTTT
few	TRBV10-3	TRBD1	22	TRBJ2-6	CAISEFRVVSRDSDSGANVLTF	TGTGCCATCAGTGAGTTTAGGGTTGTATCCCGGGACAGCGACTCTGGGGCCAACGTCCTGACTTTC
many	TRBV9	-	13	TRBJ2-1	CASSVALGPEQFF	TGTGCCAGCAGCGTAGCTCTCGGACCCGAGCAGTTCTTC
many	TRBV12-3/TRBV12-4	-	15	TRBJ1-2	CASSPLGTGNYGYTF	TGTGCCAGCAGCCCCCTTGGAACGGGAAACTATGGCTACACCTTC
-	TRBV5-7	-	14	TRBJ2-1	CASSPGSLYNEQFF	TGTGCCAGCAGCCCGGGGAGCCTCTACAATGAGCAGTTCTTC
many	TRBV29-1	-	14	TRBJ2-1	CSVGRGGSYNEQFF	TGCAGCGTTGGGAGGGGGGGTTCCTACAATGAGCAGTTCTTC
many	TRBV6-1	-	15	TRBJ2-2	CASSAGMGYTGELFF	TGTGCCAGCAGTGCAGGGATGGGGTACACCGGGGAGCTGTTTTTT
many	TRBV6-2/TRBV6-3	-	15	TRBJ1-3	CASRRGSWSGNTIYF	TGTGCCAGCAGACGCGGATCCTGGTCTGGAAACACCATATATTTT
many	TRBV4-3	-	16	TRBJ1-1	CASSQDLQYVREKTFF	TGCGCCAGCAGCCAAGATCTTCAGTACGTGAGGGAGAAAACTTTCTTT
-	TRBV11-2	TRBD2	16	TRBJ2-2	CASSPRRQRETGELFF	TGTGCCAGCAGCCCAAGGAGGCAGCGGGAGACCGGGGAGCTGTTTTTT
many	TRBV6-2/TRBV6-3	TRBD1	16	TRBJ2-4	CASSHRDRGAKNIQYF	TGTGCCAGCAGCCACCGAGACAGGGGAGCCAAAAACATTCAGTACTTC
many	TRBV27	TRBD2	16	TRBJ2-7	CASSQLLLAGENEQYF	TGTGCCAGCAGTCAACTCCTACTGGCGGGAGAAAACGAGCAGTACTTC
many	TRBV6-2/TRBV6-3	TRBD1	12	TRBJ1-1	CASSPRDSEAFF	TGTGCCAGCAGCCCCCGGGACAGTGAAGCTTTCTTT
many	TRBV12-3/TRBV12-4	-	14	TRBJ2-7	CASSLYGASYEQYF	TGTGCCAGCAGTTTATACGGGGCGTCCTACGAGCAGTACTTC
many	TRBV5-1	TRBD1	15	TRBJ1-1	CASSRTGAMNTEAFF	TGCGCCAGCAGCAGGACAGGGGCCATGAACACTGAAGCTTTCTTT
few	TRBV27	-	15	TRBJ1-6	CASSRAGLSFQALHF	TGTGCCAGCAGTCGGGCGGGACTCTCTTTTCAGGCCCTCCACTTT
many	TRBV29-1	-	17	TRBJ2-6	CSVETLGGYSGANVLTF	TGCAGCGTTGAGACCCTCGGGGGATACTCTGGGGCCAACGTCCTGACTTTC
many	TRBV7-2	-	17	TRBJ1-5	CASSSPVGLNHDQPQHF	TGTGCCAGCAGCTCGCCTGTAGGGCTCAATCATGATCAGCCCCAGCATTTT
many	TRBV10-3	-	11	TRBJ2-5	CAIGQLETQYF	TGTGCCATCGGGCAGTTAGAGACCCAGTACTTC
few	TRBV4-3	-	14	TRBJ2-5	CASSQDTGMETQYF	TGCGCCAGCAGCCAAGATACAGGGATGGAGACCCAGTACTTC
few	TRBV5-4	-	16	TRBJ2-1	CASSLDLGRSYNEQFF	TGTGCCAGCAGCTTGGATCTCGGACGCTCCTACAATGAGCAGTTCTTC
many	TRBV9	-	15	TRBJ2-3	CASSVGADSTDTQYF	TGTGCCAGCAGCGTAGGAGCGGATAGCACAGATACGCAGTATTTT
-	TRBV5-6	TRBD1	15	TRBJ2-5	CASSRTGGAWETQYF	TGTGCCAGCAGCCGTACAGGGGGCGCATGGGAGACCCAGTACTTC
many	TRBV5-5	-	13	TRBJ2-5	CASSAVFQETQYF	TGTGCCAGCAGCGCAGTATTCCAAGAGACCCAGTACTTC
-	TRBV2	-	14	TRBJ2-4	CASSGFGIEHIQYF	TGTGCCAGCAGTGGTTTCGGGATAGAGCACATTCAGTACTTC
few	TRBV4-1	-	18	TRBJ2-3	CASSQVLRRDGSSDTQYF	TGCGCCAGCAGCCAAGTCCTGAGGAGGGACGGGAGTTCAGATACGCAGTATTTT
many	TRBV27	-	14	TRBJ2-2	CASSIRPNTGELFF	TGTGCCAGCAGCATCAGGCCAAACACCGGGGAGCTGTTTTTT
many	TRBV27	TRBD2	16	TRBJ2-1	CASSPRTSGVLNEQFF	TGTGCCAGCAGTCCCCGGACTAGCGGGGTTTTGAATGAGCAGTTCTTC
many	TRBV7-9	TRBD1	15	TRBJ2-1	CADSGPDRGQREQFF	TGTGCCGATTCAGGACCAGACAGGGGGCAACGGGAGCAGTTCTTC
many	TRBV5-4	-	15	TRBJ2-1	CASSSGLPNGNEQFF	TGTGCCAGCAGCTCGGGACTCCCGAACGGCAATGAGCAGTTCTTC
few	TRBV7-2	-	14	TRBJ2-3	CASSSTPSTDTQYF	TGTGCCAGCAGCTCGACCCCTAGCACAGATACGCAGTATTTT
many	TRBV7-2	-	13	TRBJ2-7	CASSPDPTYEQYF	TGTGCCAGCAGCCCGGACCCCACCTACGAGCAGTACTTC
many	TRBV12-3/TRBV12-4	-	14	TRBJ2-2	CASSLTLSTGELFF	TGTGCCAGCAGTTTAACACTCTCCACCGGGGAGCTGTTTTTT
many	TRBV29-1	-	13	TRBJ2-3	CSVERRDTDTQYF	TGCAGCGTTGAACGGAGAGACACAGATACGCAGTATTTT
many	TRBV4-3	-	14	TRBJ2-5	CASSPGTFQETQYF	TGCGCCAGCAGCCCCGGGACCTTTCAAGAGACCCAGTACTTC
-	TRBV6-1	-	16	TRBJ1-2	CASSDGGTLSLYGYTF	TGTGCCAGCAGTGACGGAGGCACCCTAAGCCTCTATGGCTACACCTTC
many	TRBV4-3	TRBD2	15	TRBJ2-7	CASSQVAGDPYEQYF	TGCGCCAGCAGCCAAGTAGCGGGAGACCCCTACGAGCAGTACTTC
-	TRBV20-1	TRBD2	15	TRBJ2-7	CSAETGTSGSYEQYF	TGCAGTGCGGAAACCGGGACTAGCGGGAGCTACGAGCAGTACTTC
-	TRBV2	-	12	TRBJ1-1	CASSLERDTAAF	TGTGCCAGCAGTTTAGAACGGGACACAGCTGCCTTT
many	TRBV12-3/TRBV12-4	-	13	TRBJ2-6	CASTDRGANVLTF	TGTGCCAGCACCGACCGAGGGGCCAACGTCCTGACTTTC
many	TRBV12-3/TRBV12-4	TRBD2	17	TRBJ2-1	CASRKRGLAGTYNEQFF	TGTGCCAGCCGTAAAAGGGGACTAGCGGGAACCTACAATGAGCAGTTCTTC